The 25 T cell receptor beta chains below were found in one sample sequenced in a study of T-cell memory formation after mild COVID-19. TCRdb analysed the 5' RACE reads with MiXCR anew, one entry per CDR3 protein. The data show some 320,000 distinct CDR3 sequences, approximately 15% seen once. The sample comprised PBMCs or a T cell subset sorted from them (not recorded which). All receptors come from a man between 18 and 29 years old who had mild COVID-19 (a few samples of this study predate the infection). Cell type and time point are not known.

The chain links TRBV5-1 to TRBJ1-1, with 8 bases aligning to TRBD1. The CDR3 spans 13 residues. V lost 7 bases and J lost 7; bases outside the gene matches: 9. CDR1 SGHRS and CDR2 YFSETQ come from the germline V gene. Here the CDR3 reads CASGPRGLDEAFF. CDR3 coding DNA: TGCGCCAGCGGCCCCAGGGGGCTGGATGAAGCTTTCTTT.

This clonotype was counted only a few times. This sequence joins TRBV5-1 and TRBJ2-1, with TRBD1 matching 9 bases. Germline CDR1 SGHRS, CDR2 YFSETQ. The trim removed 3 bases at V and 6 bases at J, leaving 4 bases unmatched. The CDR3 extends over 14 amino acids. The CDR3: CASSWTGVLNEQFF. The CDR3 DNA sequence: TGCGCCAGCAGCTGGACAGGGGTCCTCAATGAGCAGTTCTTC.

At least ten counts were recorded for this clonotype. This chain uses TRBV4-2 with TRBJ2-2; the match to TRBD2 covers 11 bases. This CDR3 is built from 19 residues. V lost 0 bases and J lost 0; bases outside the gene matches: 6. CDR1 LGHNA and CDR2 YNFKEQ come from the germline V gene. CDR3 in amino acids: CASSQEFSGGATNTGELFF. DNA of the CDR3: TGTGCCAGCAGCCAAGAATTTAGCGGGGGGGCTACGAACACCGGGGAGCTGTTTTTT.

The genes are TRBV25-1 and TRBJ1-3, with D perhaps matching TRBD1 (6 bases). The germline V gene has CDR1 MGHDK and CDR2 SYGVNS. The CDR3 has 14 residues. V was clipped by 2 bases and J by 4 bases, with 9 bases between them. CDR3: CASSEQGRGNTIYF. The CDR3 DNA follows: TGTGCCAGCAGTGAACAGGGGAGGGGAAACACCATATATTTT.

This clonotype occurred a few times. This chain links TRBV6-2 or TRBV6-3 with TRBJ1-2; weak D call: TRBD1 (6 bases). Germline-derived CDR1 and CDR2 are MNHEY and SVGEGT. V lost 6 bases to trimming and J lost 7 bases, with 18 bases between them. The CDR3 extends over 14 amino acids. As DNA, the CDR3 is TGTGCCAGCAGCCTTGGACAGTTCAGAGTTGGCTACACCTTC. Protein: CASSLGQFRVGYTF.

The chain employs TRBV2 and TRBJ2-5; a weak D match, TRBD1 (5 bases). The germline CDR1 and CDR2 sequences are SNHLY and FYNNEI. The CDR3 loop spans 13 amino acids. Trimming removed 4 bases from V and 3 bases from J, with 9 bases in between. For the CDR3, the DNA is TGTGCCAGCAGTGTTCTCAGGGAAGAGACCCAGTACTTC. Its translation: CASSVLREETQYF. The full variable domain, rest sourced from reference TRBV2 and TRBJ2-5, is EPEVTQTPSHQVTQMGQEVILRCVPISNHLYFYWYRQILGQKVEFLVSFYNNEISEKSEIFDDQFSVERPDGSNFTLKIRSTKLEDSAMYFCASSVLREETQYFGPGTRLLVL.

The chain employs TRBV5-1 and TRBJ1-1; TRBD1 might be the D (5 bases). Trimming shortened V by 7 bases and J by 6 bases, and 22 bases separated the two germline ends. The CDR3 loop spans 15 amino acids. The germline V gene encodes CDR1 SGHRS and CDR2 YFSETQ. The CDR3 region has the DNA TGCGCCAGCGGAACTCTACCCCAGGGTGACTCTGAAGCTTTCTTT. As protein: CASGTLPQGDSEAFF.

The CDR3 sequence: CASPPQGAPGANVLTF. Here the CDR3 DNA reads TGTGCCAGTCCCCCGCAGGGGGCGCCTGGGGCCAACGTCCTGACTTTC. V and J are TRBV7-6 and TRBJ2-6; 8 bases line up with TRBD1. Germline V gene lookup returns CDR1 SGHVS and CDR2 FNYEAQ. The CDR3 runs to 16 residues. The V segment lost 9 bases and the J segment 2 bases; nucleotides outside the gene matches: 9.

This clonotype was recorded many times. The chain is built from TRBV5-1 and TRBJ1-4; D unclear. The ends were cut back, 7 bases at V and 4 bases at J, with 14 bases in the middle. Germline V gives CDR1 SGHRS, CDR2 YFSETQ. This CDR3 has 14 amino acids. As DNA, the CDR3 is TGCGCCAGCGGTGAGGGCCTCGGTAATGAAAAACTGTTTTTT. Residues: CASGEGLGNEKLFF.

The chain uses TRBV7-2 and TRBJ2-3; weak D call: TRBD2 (7 bases). CDR3 length: 12 amino acids. Germline lookup yields CDR1 SGHTA and CDR2 FQGNSA. V dropped 8 bases and J dropped 2 bases, with 8 bases sitting between them. The CDR3 bases are TGTGCCAGCGGGGGGGCCACAGATACGCAGTATTTT. As protein: CASGGATDTQYF.

Remarks on this clonotype: Given a much more abundant clone one base away, this may be a read error. The CDR3 sequence: CASSLMGGTEAFF. The CDR3 DNA reads TGTGCCAGCAGCTTAATGGGGGGCACTGAAGCTTTCTTT. The rearrangement links TRBV7-3 to TRBJ1-1, with TRBD1 as a possible D gene (5 bases). Looked up from germline, CDR1 is SGHTA and CDR2 is FQGTGA. Trimming pared 1 base from V and 4 bases from J, leaving 7 bases between. There are 13 residues in the CDR3.

This clonotype was seen only a few times. The chain is built from TRBV7-9 and TRBJ2-7; D is unresolved. Germline CDR1 reads SEHNR; CDR2 reads FQNEAQ (reference sequence). V shed 5 bases and J shed 0 bases, with 14 bases lying between them. This CDR3 is built from 15 residues. As DNA, the CDR3 is TGTGCCAGCAGCCCTCAGGTGTGGTCCTCCTACGAGCAGTACTTC. The encoded protein is CASSPQVWSSYEQYF.

The rearrangement links TRBV12-3 or TRBV12-4 to TRBJ1-2; weak D call: TRBD1 (5 bases). The CDR3 covers 12 residues. The ends were cut back, 5 bases at V and 8 bases at J, with 12 bases in the middle. CDR3 coding DNA: TGTGCCAGCAGTAGTGGCAGGGAAGGCTACACCTTC. Translating it yields CASSSGREGYTF.

There are a few counts of this clonotype. This chain uses TRBV6-6 with TRBJ2-5; 9 bases line up with TRBD2. Trimming cost V 0 bases and J 5 bases; bases outside gene matches: 7. The CDR3 loop spans 16 amino acids. CDR1 MNHNY and CDR2 SVGAGI come from the germline V gene (reference sequence). CDR3 sequence reads: CASSYSSGLADETQYF. The CDR3 DNA follows: TGTGCCAGCAGTTACTCGTCGGGACTAGCAGACGAGACCCAGTACTTC.

The V call is TRBV7-2, the J call TRBJ2-5, with TRBD2 matching 9 bases. Germline lookup yields CDR1 SGHTA and CDR2 FQGNSA. The CDR3 is made up of 17 amino acids. Unmatched junction bases numbered 14, after V lost 5 bases and J lost 4 bases. CDR3 bases: TGTGCCAGCAGCCTCCCCCGGCGGGGGGGGCCGGGAGAGACCCAGTACTTC. Amino acid sequence: CASSLPRRGGPGETQYF. Filled out from reference TRBV7-2 and TRBJ2-5, the complete variable domain reads GAGVSQSPSNKVTEKGKDVELRCDPISGHTALYWYRQSLGQGLEFLIYFQGNSAPDKSGLPSDRFSAERTGGSVSTLTIQRTQQEDSAVYLCASSLPRRGGPGETQYFGPGTRLLVL.

This clonotype was detected only a few times. The V and J genes are TRBV6-2 or TRBV6-3 and TRBJ2-7; TRBD2 might be the D (6 bases). Germline CDR1 and CDR2: MNHEY and SVGEGT. Between the trimmed V and J ends, which lost 2 bases and 4 bases, there was a span of 6 bases. The CDR3 sequence is 12 residues long. This chain's CDR3 is CASSYGTYEQYV. The CDR3 DNA sequence: TGTGCCAGCAGTTACGGGACTTACGAGCAGTACGTC.

This chain links TRBV11-2 with TRBJ1-2; D uncertain. The length of the CDR3 is 14 residues. Trimming cost V 1 base and J 8 bases, with 14 bases left between them. The germline CDR1 and CDR2 sequences are SGHAT and FQNNGV. The CDR3 here is CASSLVGGSQGYTF. CDR3 nucleotide sequence: TGTGCCAGCAGCTTAGTGGGAGGGTCTCAAGGCTACACCTTC.

This rearrangement joins TRBV3-1 to TRBJ2-3, with no clear D. Germline lookup yields CDR1 LGHDT and CDR2 YNNKEL (reference sequence). Trimming left V 0 bases short and J 1 base short, with 11 bases between. This CDR3 has 16 amino acids. The CDR3 is CASSQDSLKGTDTQYF. As DNA, the CDR3 is TGTGCCAGCAGCCAAGATTCCCTTAAGGGCACAGATACGCAGTATTTT.

CDR3 nucleotides: TGTGCCAGCAGTTTTCTTGTTAGCAATCAGCCCCAGCATTTT. Translated, it gives CASSFLVSNQPQHF. The gene calls are TRBV12-3 or TRBV12-4 and TRBJ1-5; D gene unclear. V lost 3 bases and J 0 bases, leaving 6 bases between the germline ends. The CDR3 totals 14 residues.

This clonotype was counted many times. Its ends do not fully match the called genes, so a read error is possible. The genes are TRBV11-2 and TRBJ1-1; 7 bases match TRBD1. This CDR3 has 14 amino acids. Germline values: CDR1 SGHAT, CDR2 FQNNGV. The CDR3 sequence is CASSLDRVYTEAFF. The DNA of the CDR3 is TGTGCCAGCAGTTTAGACAGGGTCTACACTGAAGCTTTCTTT.

Only a few counts were recorded for this clonotype. V and J are TRBV9 and TRBJ2-5, with unresolved D. In germline, CDR1 is SGDLS, CDR2 YYNGEE. Trimming took off 0 bases at V and 1 base at J, with 4 bases between the two ends. The CDR3 has 13 amino acids. This CDR3 is CASSVAVQETQYF. The CDR3 nucleotides are TGTGCCAGCAGCGTAGCGGTCCAAGAGACCCAGTACTTC.

This clonotype was recorded a few times. The chain has TRBV4-1 and TRBJ1-5, with unresolved D. Germline loops: CDR1 MGHRA, CDR2 YSYEKL. Trimming left V 1 base short and J 4 bases short, with 14 bases between. The CDR3 loop spans 16 amino acids. The CDR3: CASSQVKGGLNQPQHF. CDR3 sequence (DNA): TGCGCCAGCAGCCAAGTTAAAGGAGGCCTAAATCAGCCCCAGCATTTT.

The chain links TRBV19 to TRBJ2-3; possibly TRBD1 for D (6 bases). CDR3 length: 14 residues. Germline V CDR1 and CDR2: LNHDA, SQIVND (reference sequence). Trimming pared 5 bases from V and 8 bases from J, leaving 17 bases between. In DNA, the CDR3 is TGTGCCAGTAGTCCAGGACAGATCCTATCTACGCAGTATTTT. This codes for CASSPGQILSTQYF.

This clonotype was counted only a few times. The chain links TRBV27 to TRBJ2-3; D possibly matches TRBD1 or TRBD2 (6 bases each). In germline, CDR1 is MNHEY, CDR2 SMNVEV (reference sequence). The CDR3 is 15 amino acids. V was cut by 3 bases and J by 3 bases, with 13 bases left in between. The chain's CDR3 is CASSLTWGATDTQYF. The DNA for the CDR3 is TGTGCCAGCAGTTTGACCTGGGGGGCGACAGATACGCAGTATTTT.

The chain carries TRBV5-1 and TRBJ2-3; D is unclear. The CDR3 is 13 amino acids. V was cut by 2 bases and J by 6 bases, with 10 bases left in between. Germline loops: CDR1 SGHRS, CDR2 YFSETQ. The CDR3 sequence is CASSFLRPDTQYF. The CDR3 DNA is TGCGCCAGCAGCTTCTTGCGACCCGATACGCAGTATTTT.